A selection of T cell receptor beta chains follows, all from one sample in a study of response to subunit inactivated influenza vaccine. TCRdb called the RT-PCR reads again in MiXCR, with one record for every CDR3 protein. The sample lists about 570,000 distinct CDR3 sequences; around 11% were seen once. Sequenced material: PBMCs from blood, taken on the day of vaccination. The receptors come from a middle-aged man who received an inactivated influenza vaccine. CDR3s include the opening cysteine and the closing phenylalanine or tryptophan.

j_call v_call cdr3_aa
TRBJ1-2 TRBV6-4 CASSRDRTTGYTF
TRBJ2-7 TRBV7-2 CASSLRGWNEQYF
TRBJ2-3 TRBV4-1 CASSQPTSANTLITDTQYF
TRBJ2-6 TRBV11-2 CASSLGPSSGANVLTF
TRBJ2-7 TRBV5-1 CASSLIDADEQYF
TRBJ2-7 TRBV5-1 CASSDGDGYSYEQYF
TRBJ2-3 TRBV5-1 CASSLQRGTDTQYF
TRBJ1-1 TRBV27 CASSPRDRDRTEAFF
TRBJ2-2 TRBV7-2 CASSSTGYAGELFF
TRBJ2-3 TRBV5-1 CASSLDPFTSTDTQYF
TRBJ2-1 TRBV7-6 CASSIRTSGEYNEQFF
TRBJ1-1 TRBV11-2 CASSYWESTEAFF
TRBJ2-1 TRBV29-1 CSVGPGRSSYNEQFF
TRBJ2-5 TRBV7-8 CASSISGGRETQYF
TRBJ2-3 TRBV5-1 CASSYTGGDTQYF
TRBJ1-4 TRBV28 CASSLPQGAANEKLFF
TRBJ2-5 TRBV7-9 CASSLSWSAQETQYF
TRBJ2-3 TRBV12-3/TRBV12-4 CASSYGSGGAATQYF
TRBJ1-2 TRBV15 CATSTSPTGRYGYTF
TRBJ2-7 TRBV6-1 CASSNPGQGYEQYF
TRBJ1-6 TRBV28 CASSSPNSYNSPLHF
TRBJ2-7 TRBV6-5 CASSYAKGAGEQYF
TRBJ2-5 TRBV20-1 CSARKQGLETQYF
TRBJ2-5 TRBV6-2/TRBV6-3 CASSYPPGLKQETQYF
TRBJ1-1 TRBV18 CASSPRTGDTEAFF
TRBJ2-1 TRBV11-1 CASSLGPGGTSGYNEQFF
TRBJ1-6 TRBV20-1 CSARTVLNSPLHF
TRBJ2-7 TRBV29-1 CSVSLGGSYEQYF
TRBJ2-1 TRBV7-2 CASSLTGTGINNEQFF
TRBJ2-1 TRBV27 CASSGASGNNEQFF
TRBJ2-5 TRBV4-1 CASSHSGDGEETQYF
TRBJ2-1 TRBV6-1 CASSPIAESSYNEQFF
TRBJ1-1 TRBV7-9 CASSAGDTEAFF
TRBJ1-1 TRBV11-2 CASTLGINTEAFF
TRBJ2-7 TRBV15 CATSRLLNYEQYF
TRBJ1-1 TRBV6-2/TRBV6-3 CASSYGQVGAFF
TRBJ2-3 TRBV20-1 CSAEVGTSTDTQYF
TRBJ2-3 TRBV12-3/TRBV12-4 CASRGAGGLPDTQYF
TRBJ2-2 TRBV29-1 CSVEAANTGELFF
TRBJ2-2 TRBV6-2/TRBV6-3 CASSYSVTGFFGTGELFF
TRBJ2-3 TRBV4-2 CASSLRQDTQYF
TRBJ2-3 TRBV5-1 CASSLAPGLAADTQYF
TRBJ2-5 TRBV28 CASSRLAGEKTQYF
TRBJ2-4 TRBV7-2 CASSSMGGRNIQYF
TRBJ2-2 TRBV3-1 CASRLTSGGTGELFF
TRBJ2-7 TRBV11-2 CASSFSVSGTSGREQYF
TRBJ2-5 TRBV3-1 CASSQERSNRGETQYF
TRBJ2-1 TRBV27 CASSFLSGRSGNEQFF
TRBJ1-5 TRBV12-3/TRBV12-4 CASSLVRQGQPQHF
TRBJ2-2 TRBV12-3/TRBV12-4 CASSHRTSGSWAGELFF
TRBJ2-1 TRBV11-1 CASSLAGMIADTNNEQFF